This paragraph reports one TCR beta chain. TCRdb reprocessed the RT-PCR reads via MiXCR and lists one record per CDR3 protein. The data hold approximately 410,000 distinct CDR3 sequences, with under 20% observed a single time. This entry comes from a study of patients and donors after allogeneic stem cell transplantation. With V trimmed by 5 bases and J by 3 bases, 14 bases remained unmatched. This CDR3 has 17 amino acids. Germline V CDR1 and CDR2: KGHDR, SFDVKD. The specimen sequenced was blood, either unsorted or a sorted T cell fraction (not recorded which). The chain has TRBV24-1 and TRBJ1-1, with 7 bases that match TRBD1. This TCR was recovered from a human donor who was either an allogeneic HSCT recipient or a stem cell or donor lymphocyte infusion donor (not recorded which). It is not recorded whose cells these are; they may come from a transplant donor. The CDR3 reads CATSVVVPGGIDTEAFF. In DNA form, the CDR3 reads TGTGCCACCAGTGTAGTCGTCCCAGGGGGGATCGACACTGAAGCTTTCTTT.